This T cell receptor beta chain was identified in a study of cytomegalovirus exposure and HLA in healthy donors. Across the whole study: The approximately 120 validation repertoires used the same platform as the approximately 670 first-cohort repertoires, a later analysis reported.

This CDR3 has 13 amino acids. Trimming stripped 1 base from V and 5 bases from J, with 6 bases between. CDR1 and CDR2 (germline): MNHEY, SMNVEV (reference sequence). Only in-frame clones appear in the TCRdb table, and some are missing; sequencing was by immunoSEQ multiplex PCR. The sample records 75,000 to 100,000 clones, 95% to 98% being singletons. This receptor was obtained from a man aged 18 to 30 in good health and CMV-seronegative. Sequencing input: PBMCs. This chain uses TRBV27 with TRBJ2-1; weak D call: TRBD1 (5 bases). Here the CDR3 reads CASSLWGDNEQFF. CDR3 DNA: TGTGCCAGCAGTTTATGGGGCGACAATGAGCAGTTCTTC.